This TCR beta chain was profiled in a study of T cell responses to AZD1222 COVID-19 vaccine. General observations from the study: Repertoire collection took place solely once the T cell response had peaked. Elevations in Spike-specific TCR breadth and depth followed administration of two AZD1222 doses. The span of vaccine-associated CD4 TCRs extended across spike, with dominance at 160-218 and 743-854.

Clones were sequenced by immunoSEQ multiplex PCR, and TCRdb holds only the in-frame ones, with some missing. The data show more than 100,000 clones, 65% to 90% seen once. CDR3 length equals 13 residues. The germline V and J ends were trimmed by 3 bases and 7 bases, with 12 bases remaining between them. Germline CDR1 is LNHDA and CDR2 is SQIVND (reference sequence). Note on this clone: The antigen is undetermined.

The source of this sequence is an adult who received the MenACWY meningococcal vaccine as a control. The rearrangement joins TRBV19 to TRBJ2-5; D unresolved. The sequencing here drew on peripheral blood, taken 28 days after the second dose of the MenACWY control vaccine. The CDR3 region has the DNA TGTGCCAGTAGTATCGGCAGGCCGGGGACCCAGTACTTC. Translation: CASSIGRPGTQYF.